This TCR beta chain appears in the sequencing data of a study of blood T cell repertoires in COVID-19. Profiling relied on immunoSEQ multiplex PCR, and the TCRdb table lists in-frame clones only, not all of them. Found here are 310,000 or so clones, 89% of them singletons; the top ten hold 6.4%. The receptor comes from a man between 18 and 35 years old who had recovered from COVID-19. Sequenced input: peripheral blood.

The CDR3 region has the DNA TGTGCCAGCAGGGGGAGGGACTTCTTCTACAATGAGCAGTTCTTC. Translation gives CASRGRDFFYNEQFF. The chain employs TRBV9 and TRBJ2-1; TRBD2 matches 7 bases. The CDR3 consists of 15 residues. Germline loops: CDR1 SGDLS, CDR2 YYNGEE. V dropped 5 bases and J dropped 3; count of bases not matched to a gene: 8.